Presented here are 26 T cell receptor beta chains from one specimen sequenced in a study of blood T cell repertoires in COVID-19 (dated by TCRdb to 2018 to 2020). Libraries came from the immunoSEQ multiplex PCR assay. The clones in this table, taken by TCRdb from immuneACCESS, are in-frame only. Not every clone is retained; where verified, under half of the shortfall comes from an unresolved V gene, and the cause of the rest is unknown. This sample gives approximately 200,000 clones in total; approximately 78% of them show up just once. Approximately 12% of the sample rests with the top ten. Sequencing was done on a sample of peripheral blood. These receptors came from a woman of 80 years or more with COVID-19, enrolled during active disease.

The chain joins TRBV7-2 to TRBJ2-5, with TRBD2 identical over 13 bases. Looked up from germline, CDR1 is SGHTA and CDR2 is FQGNSA. The trim removed 0 bases at V and 7 bases at J, leaving 23 bases unmatched. This CDR3 is 22 amino acids long. The CDR3 region has the DNA TGTGCCAGCAGCTTAGCGCCTATAGGGACAGGGAGACTAGCGGGAGGATCGGGGACCCAGTACTTC. This sequence encodes CASSLAPIGTGRLAGGSGTQYF.

V usage is TRBV21-1 and J usage is TRBJ2-7; the DNA was not compared with TRBD1, the D call given in the table. TRBV21-1 is marked as a pseudogene. The CDR3 covers 13 residues. This chain's CDR3 is CASRPGQGYEQYF. Here the CDR3 DNA reads TGTGCCAGCAGGCCGGGACAGGGCTACGAGCAGTACTTC.

Only a few counts were recorded for this clone. V and J are TRBV2 and TRBJ2-3, with D perhaps TRBD1 (5 bases). Germline V gene lookup returns CDR1 SNHLY and CDR2 FYNNEI. Trimming stripped 7 bases from V and 4 bases from J, with 24 bases between. This CDR3 is 17 amino acids long. The CDR3 region has the DNA TGTGCCAGCACCATTAATTTTAGGGGCGAACGGCCAGATACGCAGTATTTT. This sequence encodes CASTINFRGERPDTQYF.

The J gene is TRBJ1-3, the V gene TRBV21-1; TRBD1, the table's D call, was not compared with the DNA. TRBV21-1 is an annotated pseudogene. The length of the CDR3 is 18 residues. The CDR3 DNA sequence: TGTGCCAGCAGCAAAGTTAGGGACAGGCGATCGAGGGGAAACACCATATATTTT. Amino acids: CASSKVRDRRSRGNTIYF.

The V gene is TRBV4-1, the J gene TRBJ2-7; 10 nucleotides align to TRBD1. V shed 1 base, J shed 6 bases, and the junction held 9 bases outside the gene matches. The CDR3 consists of 16 residues. Germline V gives CDR1 MGHRA, CDR2 YSYEKL. The CDR3 nucleotides read TGCGCCAGCAGCCAAGGGTTGGGACAGGGGTCCCTCGAGCAGTACTTC. Amino acids: CASSQGLGQGSLEQYF.

The V gene is TRBV4-3, the J gene TRBJ1-6, with unresolved D. V was shortened by 0 bases and J by 9 bases, with 6 bases between the two germline ends. The CDR3 contains 13 residues. Germline loops: CDR1 LGHNA, CDR2 YSLEER. This CDR3 reads CASSQDRGSPLHF. The CDR3, as DNA: TGCGCCAGCAGCCAAGATCGAGGTTCACCCCTCCACTTT.

The V gene is TRBV3-1 (or the pseudogene TRBV3-2), the J gene TRBJ2-1; 9 bases map to TRBD2. Trimming at V came to 2 bases and at J to 8 bases, leaving 10 bases not matched to a gene. The CDR3 has 16 amino acids. Germline CDR1 and CDR2: LGHDT and YNNKEL (reference sequence). For the CDR3, the DNA is TGTGCCAGCAGCCAAAGGCTAGCGGGATGGGGGGATGAGCAGTTCTTC. This sequence encodes CASSQRLAGWGDEQFF.

This chain joins TRBV13 and TRBJ2-7, with 8 bases lining up with TRBD2. Looked up from germline, CDR1 is PRHDT and CDR2 is FYEKMQ (reference sequence). CDR3 length: 15 residues. V lost 1 base to trimming and J lost 5 bases; unmatched junction nucleotides: 7. The CDR3 reads CASSLDSGSPNEQYF. CDR3 nucleotides: TGTGCCAGCAGCTTAGACAGCGGGAGTCCCAACGAGCAGTACTTC.

This clone has just a few counts. This rearrangement joins TRBV12-5 to TRBJ2-7, with 14 bases matching TRBD2. Germline V gives CDR1 LGHNT, CDR2 FRNRAP. V shed 0 bases and J 6 bases; nucleotides not matched to a gene: 4. This CDR3 comprises 16 residues. Here the CDR3 DNA reads TGTGCTAGTGGTTTGGTAGGACTAGCGGGAGGAGGCGAGCAGTACTTC. Translation gives CASGLVGLAGGGEQYF.

The chain is built from TRBV7-9 and TRBJ2-7, with D possibly being TRBD1 (6 bases). This CDR3 region has 19 residues. CDR1 is SEHNR, CDR2 FQNEAQ, per germline (reference sequence). V gave up 5 bases and J gave up 1 base, with 27 bases separating them. The CDR3 coding sequence is TGTGCCAGCAGCCGCGGGTACTCATCACACGATGGACAGTCCTACGAGCAGTACTTC. Protein: CASSRGYSSHDGQSYEQYF.

The V gene is TRBV7-9, the J gene TRBJ1-1, with D unresolved. Germline-derived CDR1 and CDR2 are SEHNR and FQNEAQ (reference sequence). The V end was cut by 5 bases, the J end by 1 base, with 11 bases between. This CDR3 has 14 residues. CDR3 in amino acids: CASSPPDKNTEAFF. DNA for the CDR3: TGTGCCAGCAGCCCTCCAGACAAGAACACTGAAGCTTTCTTT.

This rearrangement joins TRBV19 to TRBJ2-3; the match to TRBD1 covers 7 bases. In germline, CDR1 is LNHDA, CDR2 SQIVND (reference sequence). This CDR3 is built from 15 residues. J was trimmed by 2 bases and V by 1 base; bases with no gene match: 3. CDR3 sequence reads: CASSIGGQLTDTQYF. DNA of the CDR3: TGTGCCAGTAGTATAGGGGGACAGCTCACAGATACGCAGTATTTT.

The chain employs TRBV9 and TRBJ2-7, with 12 bases matching TRBD2. Germline-derived CDR1 and CDR2 are SGDLS and YYNGEE. CDR3 size: 15 residues. Germline trimming cut 4 bases from V and 2 bases from J; bases unmatched to any gene: 4. The CDR3 DNA reads as TGTGCCAGCAGCCCTAGCGGGAGGGCCCCCTACGAGCAGTACTTC. Protein: CASSPSGRAPYEQYF. The full variable domain, its missing parts supplied by reference TRBV9 and TRBJ2-7, is DSGVTQTPKHLITATGQRVTLRCSPRSGDLSVYWYQQSLDQGLQFLIQYYNGEERAKGNILERFSAQQFPDLHSELNLSSLELGDSALYFCASSPSGRAPYEQYFGPGTRLTVT.

This chain joins TRBV11-3 and TRBJ2-7, with D tentatively TRBD1 (6 bases). The V end was cut by 1 base, the J end by 0 bases, with 19 bases between. The germline CDR1 and CDR2 sequences are SGHNT and YENEEA. The CDR3 length is 18 residues. CDR3: CASSLGVWGPPSSYEQYF. The DNA of the CDR3 is TGTGCCAGCAGCTTAGGGGTTTGGGGGCCCCCGAGCTCCTACGAGCAGTACTTC.

V gene TRBV19 combines with J gene TRBJ2-7; 8 positions agree with TRBD2. V was clipped by 1 base and J by 2 bases; unmatched bases: 4. The CDR3 sequence is 15 residues long. The germline gives CDR1 LNHDA, CDR2 SQIVND (reference sequence). The CDR3 nucleotides are TGTGCCAGTAGTATAGGAACTAGCGGTACCTACGAGCAGTACTTC. Translating it yields CASSIGTSGTYEQYF.

CDR3 amino acids: CAWESTGVSPLHF. The CDR3 coding sequence is TGTGCCTGGGAATCAACAGGGGTCTCACCCCTCCACTTT. The V call is TRBV30, the J call TRBJ1-6; 7 bases match TRBD1. The CDR3 has 13 amino acids. With V trimmed by 5 bases and J by 10 bases, 8 bases remained unmatched. Looked up from germline, CDR1 is GTSNPN and CDR2 is SVGIG (reference sequence).

This clone turned up a few times. The chain has TRBV9 and TRBJ2-1, with 7 positions matching TRBD2. This CDR3 has 16 amino acids. Trimming at V came to 1 base and at J to 6 bases, leaving 10 bases not matched to a gene. Germline V gene sequence: CDR1 SGDLS, CDR2 YYNGEE. The CDR3: CASSVWVAGVRNEQFF. The CDR3 coding sequence is TGTGCCAGCAGCGTATGGGTGGCGGGAGTCCGCAATGAGCAGTTCTTC.

The chain links TRBV10-3 to TRBJ2-7; D is possibly TRBD1 (6 bases). The germline gives CDR1 ENHRY, CDR2 SYGVKD. The CDR3 has 13 amino acids. V dropped 3 bases and J dropped 7 bases, with 13 bases sitting between them. This CDR3 is CAISEGGDREQYF. The CDR3 region has the DNA TGTGCCATCAGTGAAGGGGGAGATCGTGAGCAGTACTTC.

Comment on this clone: The sample contains more than one DNA sequence encoding this CDR3. This chain connects TRBV2 to TRBJ2-3, with TRBD2 matching 7 bases. V dropped 3 bases and J dropped 3; count of bases not matched to a gene: 3. The CDR3 consists of 14 residues. Germline V gene sequence: CDR1 SNHLY, CDR2 FYNNEI. The CDR3 DNA is TGTGCCAGCAGTGACAGGGAGGGGACAGATACGCAGTATTTT. The encoded protein is CASSDREGTDTQYF.

The CDR3 nucleotides read TGTGCCAGCAGCCCAGGAGCGGGGGGGCATTACGAGCAGTACTTC. Translating gives CASSPGAGGHYEQYF. The gene calls are TRBV9 and TRBJ2-7; 10 nucleotides match TRBD2. CDR3 length: 15 amino acids. Trimming cost V 4 bases and J 4 bases; bases outside gene matches: 8. From germline, CDR1 is SGDLS and CDR2 YYNGEE.

This clone was detected once. V is TRBV5-4 and J is TRBJ2-5; 9 bases map to TRBD2. Germline CDR1 SGHNT, CDR2 YYREEE (reference sequence). CDR3 length equals 16 residues. V was clipped by 0 bases and J by 7 bases; unmatched bases: 10. The CDR3 is CASSLDGSGSGVTQYF. The CDR3 DNA reads TGTGCCAGCAGCTTGGACGGTAGCGGGAGTGGCGTGACCCAGTACTTC.

The chain couples TRBV3-1 (or the pseudogene TRBV3-2) to TRBJ1-1, with D tentatively TRBD1 (5 bases). The CDR3 is 14 residues long. Trimming took off 5 bases at V and 5 bases at J, with 15 bases between the two ends. Germline-derived CDR1 and CDR2 are LGHDT and YNNKEL (reference sequence). The CDR3 DNA is TGTGCCAGCAGCAAAGTCCAGGGTGGGACTGAAGCTTTCTTT. Its translation: CASSKVQGGTEAFF.

This clone was recorded only once. The chain joins TRBV29-1 to TRBJ2-7; 12 bases map to TRBD2. This CDR3 contains 14 residues. The V and J ends lost 6 bases and 3 bases, in that order; junction bases with no gene match: 6. The germline V gene encodes CDR1 SQVTM and CDR2 ANQGSEA. CDR3: CSVLGLAGIYEQYF. In DNA, the CDR3 is TGCAGCGTCCTTGGACTAGCGGGAATCTACGAGCAGTACTTC.

The chain joins TRBV29-1 to TRBJ2-2, with TRBD1 matching 11 bases. The CDR3 is 14 residues long. Germline V gene sequence: CDR1 SQVTM, CDR2 ANQGSEA. Trimming took 7 bases from V and 7 from J; bases not matched to a gene: 8. The CDR3 loop reads CSATGQGAHGELFF. In DNA form, the CDR3 reads TGCAGCGCGACCGGACAGGGGGCTCACGGGGAGCTGTTTTTT.

V usage is TRBV6-5 and J usage is TRBJ2-5; 12 nucleotides align to TRBD2. V shed 0 bases, J shed 7 bases, and the junction held 6 bases outside the gene matches. This CDR3 spans 16 amino acids. Germline lookup yields CDR1 MNHEY and CDR2 SVGAGI. CDR3 sequence: CASSYSGLAGRWTQYF. The CDR3 bases are TGTGCCAGCAGTTACTCGGGACTAGCGGGTCGTTGGACCCAGTACTTC.

The V and J genes are TRBV10-3 and TRBJ1-3; 8 nucleotides match TRBD1. The length of the CDR3 is 16 residues. CDR1 is ENHRY, CDR2 SYGVKD, per germline. Losses at the gene ends were 5 bases for V and 0 bases for J; bases not matched to a gene: 6. The CDR3, as DNA: TGTGCCATCAGTAGGGACAGGTATTCCTCTGGAAACACCATATATTTT. Protein sequence: CAISRDRYSSGNTIYF.